This entry is about one TCR beta chain. The CDR3 contains 15 residues. V dropped 2 bases and J dropped 6; count of bases not matched to a gene: 4. Germline V gene sequence: CDR1 WNHNN, CDR2 SYGVQD (reference sequence). Through Arm-PCR of CDR3 regions and iRepertoire HTBI primers, TCR beta libraries were built. One entry per CDR3 protein results from TCRdb running MiXCR on the multiplex PCR reads. The sample records 550,000 to 700,000 distinct CDR3 sequences, more than 15% being singletons. These data come from a study of regulatory T cells in long-lasting Graves disease. Specified time point: newly diagnosed GD, antithyroid drugs for less than 3 months. PBMCs were the source of the RNA used for TCR sequencing. The sample was also linked to a second study, of T cells in Graves' hyperthyroidism and ophthalmopathy. That work contributes: Blood shared most expanded thyroid clonotypes above 0.001.

The chain is built from TRBV10-1 and TRBJ2-2; the match to TRBD2 covers 9 bases. The sequence came from a man aged 18 to 30 with Graves disease. Material: peripheral blood mononuclear cells (PBMCs), obtained at new diagnosis, from a patient treated with antithyroid drugs. CDR3 coding DNA: TGCGCCAGCAGTGAGAGGGTAGCGGGAGCCGGGGAGCTGTTTTTT. Residues: CASSERVAGAGELFF.